This TCR beta chain stems from a study of cytomegalovirus exposure and HLA in healthy donors (dated by TCRdb to 2015 to 2018). Study-wide context: In an earlier analysis of 550 to 750 of the donors, less than 350 Gb of sequence data and 100 million or so unique TCR beta sequences from about 190 million T cells were reported. An early release covering roughly 580 HLA-typed donors comprised 250 to 350 gigabases of sequencing data and around 80 million unique TCR sequences. The genetic ancestry cluster associated with self-reported Caucasian donors included over 80% of the approximately 400 genotyped donors. The study aimed to test whether cataloging public T cell receptors could reveal signatures of past pathogen exposure. The study used immunosequencing to profile the T cell repertoires of 600 to 850 subjects and linked those repertoires to cytomegalovirus serostatus. In addition to the first cohort of 650 to 800 subjects, a separate validation cohort of under 150 different subjects was used. High-throughput TCR immunosequencing, statistical association of individual TCRs with disease status, and machine learning were combined to predict cytomegalovirus infection status. To study patterns of TCR occurrence, a later analysis re-analyzed previously published TCR beta repertoires from 650 to 750 donors and added high-resolution HLA genotyping. In the later analysis, no new phenotypic data were used to find candidate immune exposures; instead, reliance was placed on TCR beta sequences and their occurrence across donors. An earlier analysis of 500 to 650 of the donors applied high-throughput TCR beta sequencing to assess whether each TCR beta V gene segment acted as functional or pseudogenic. Alongside the repertoire data, information on donor age, sex, ethnicity and CMV serostatus was compiled. In a later genetic analysis, genome-wide SNP genotypes for about 65% of the roughly 670 donors were used, and that subset was treated as a discovery cohort. Every repertoire in the discovery cohort had been generated on one and the same sequencing platform. Both class I and class II loci were covered by HLA typing, at four-digit resolution. The number of donors typed differed by locus, with about 629-640 for A, B, C, DRB1 and DQB1, about 500 for DQA1, some 570 for DPA1, and 450 to 480 for DPB1. A few DR-DQ haplotypes were treated as single units for association and clustering because of strong linkage in the cohort. On average, around 200,000 unique TCR beta nucleotide sequences were sequenced per donor among 300 to 500 genotyped donors of the cohort, with 15% to 20% of those sequences being non-productive. The research as a whole found: Compared with equally common non-associated chains, HLA-associated TCR beta chains in a later analysis were more clonally expanded and had lower generation probabilities. Because HLA typing was unavailable for some donors at each locus, only the typed subset was used in association tests. Specific HLA alleles were associated with over 15,000 TCR beta sequences at a false discovery rate of 0.05 in a later analysis. Most TCR sequences were seen in very few donors, while some public TCRs were found in many individuals. An association between a missense DCLRE1C variant and V-gene and J-gene trimming of TCR beta chains was found in a later genetic analysis and replicated in an independent cohort. Sequencing depth was assumed to be roughly uniform across donors in the presence/absence analyses, though that assumption may not hold. The sequencing pipeline was judged likely to have produced a cluster of highly shared sequence variants as a technical artifact. The classifier was reported to diagnose cytomegalovirus status with high specificity and sensitivity in both the original and validation cohorts. A few of the identified cytomegalovirus-associated TCR beta chains were confirmed in vitro to be specific for cytomegalovirus antigens. In a later analysis, TCR association rates were found to vary across HLA loci, with the most associated TCRs seen for DRB1 alleles and the fewest for HLA-C alleles. The only immune exposure information available for the cohort was CMV serostatus. When HLA alleles, especially DR and DQ, strongly co-occurred, attributing TCR associations to individual alleles was difficult. The study listed 150 to 200 TCR beta chains as associated with cytomegalovirus. A later genetic analysis reported fewer N-insertions in productive TCRs among donors in an Asian-associated ancestry cluster than the roughly 620-donor mean. The 87-base-pair reads could not distinguish some IMGT-functional V segments, including TRBV6-2 and TRBV6-3, so those segments were excluded. In a later analysis, several top co-occurrence clusters were reported to appear linked to parvovirus B19, influenza, CMV and Epstein-Barr virus. An earlier analysis of approximately 570 of the donors showed that most TCR beta V segments appeared in productive rearrangements either about 90% or about 30% of the time, which broadly matched IMGT annotations. It was suggested by the authors that the approach could potentially be generalized to other disease states and immunological phenotypes. A further reported finding was that TCR beta sequences accurately predicted the HLA-A and HLA-B alleles for most subjects in the first cohort. A later analysis found that most CMV-associated TCR beta chains appeared HLA-restricted, with HLA associations seemingly driven largely by CMV exposure. About 17 rarely observed V segments, including chromosome 9 orphons, were excluded from the earlier analysis of several hundred of the donors because counts were too low. Only TCR beta chains were sequenced in this cohort, and the absence of alpha or paired-chain data limited detectable features. Correlated functional status among segregating V segments might reflect linkage disequilibrium, but an unknown experimental factor could not be ruled out.

The cohort comprised fewer than 750 healthy bone marrow donors. Cohort members were all nominally healthy when sampled, although unrecorded immune exposures were likely present. The donor was CMV seropositive and was included in the group of 300 or so seropositive cohort members. A peripheral blood sample was provided by each donor, and peripheral blood mononuclear cells were used for TCR beta sequencing. The Qiagen DNeasy Blood Extraction Kit was used to extract genomic DNA from the blood cell samples. Points on this clone: It lacks a known antigen. Base qualities are not provided; no much larger clone lies one nucleotide away.

Including the terminal cysteine and phenylalanine, the CDR3 comprises 14 residues. Of the read, only the CDR3 DNA is kept; its 42 bases are in frame from base 1. V trim: 5 bases; J trim: 1 base; unmatched bases: 3. Based on the germline V gene, the CDR1 and CDR2 sequences are SGDLS and YYNGEE. Receptor libraries were prepared by the immunoSEQ multiplex PCR assay. For the multiplex PCR, a mixture combining 60 forward primers for TCR Vbeta segments and 13 reverse primers for TCR Jbeta segments was used. Amplification of the CDR3 region of rearranged TCR beta genes was performed with a multiplex PCR assay on genomic DNA. On the Illumina HiSeq System, the amplified TCR beta libraries were sequenced as 87-base-pair reads. In the source study's methods: A later analysis counted approximately 74 million unique TCR beta chains across the approximately 700 repertoires, and 9 million to 14 million of these chains were shared by at least two donors. Raw reads were error-corrected and collapsed into unique sequences with a nearest-neighbor algorithm that merged closely related sequences to remove PCR and sequencing errors. To assign V, D and J gene segments, CDR3 sequences were aligned to IMGT reference sequences. For a sequence to be retained, a match of at least six nucleotides to both a V gene segment and a J gene segment was required. A rearrangement was called productive if the CDR3 had no stop codons and remained in frame with V and J, and every other rearrangement was called non-productive. Following IMGT convention, CDR3 was defined as the stretch from the second conserved V-encoded cysteine to the conserved J-encoded phenylalanine. In an earlier analysis of around 640 of the donors, sequences lacking an unambiguous match to a single V gene segment were excluded. In an earlier analysis of approximately 500 of the donors, a V segment was called functional when productive rearrangements were above 56.7%, and segregating when the standard deviation between donors exceeded 5%. To diagnose cytomegalovirus status from the catalog of TCR beta chain sequences, a statistical classification framework was built. A later analysis assigned V and J genes by comparing TCR nucleotide sequences with IMGT/GENE-DB human TR gene sequences. Using the TCRdist pipeline, a later analysis assigned CDR3 sequences along with most-parsimonious VDJ recombination scenarios. A later analysis defined each TCR beta chain by its CDR3 amino acid sequence plus V-gene family, and excluded reads lacking a unique V-gene family. A later analysis removed 592 highly shared, low-generation-probability nucleotide sequences to deal with suspected cross-contamination and a sequencing artifact. In a later analysis, a clonal expansion index for each public chain was calculated from normalized within-repertoire ranks of inferred template counts. In a later analysis, generation probabilities were computed with a VDJ recombination model fitted to out-of-frame rearrangements, and the resulting probabilities were checked against IGoR. Hypergeometric tests were used in a later analysis to score TCR-TCR, TCR-HLA and TCR-CMV co-occurrence, with a repertoire-size bias correction applied to the TCR pairs. To estimate false discovery rates, a later analysis permuted the HLA or CMV assignments 20 times. In a later analysis, co-occurring TCRs were grouped with DBSCAN, and TCRdist sequence similarity was added when clustering was performed within HLA-allele-positive subsets. For co-occurrence clustering, repertoires with fewer than 30,000 or more than 120,000 public chains were excluded, along with five or six repertoires with anomalous nucleotide sharing. TCRdb mirrors the immuneACCESS table, restricted to in-frame sequences. Some clones are absent from its copies; in checked studies, under half trace to an unresolved V gene, and the reason for the others is unknown. V and J calls plus clone size are reproduced from that table; the DNA served to infer D and trimming. The sample table lists fewer than 80,000 clones, about 74% of them with a count of one. Of the sample, around 10% falls within the top ten clones.

Recombination connected TRBV9 to TRBJ1-3, and 7 junctional nucleotides match TRBD1. Source material: PBMCs. This TCR was sampled from a woman aged 55-69 years in good health and CMV-seropositive. The CDR3 reads as follows: CASRGDSSGNTIYF. The DNA sequence is TGTGCCAGCAGGGGGGACAGTTCTGGAAACACCATATATTTT.